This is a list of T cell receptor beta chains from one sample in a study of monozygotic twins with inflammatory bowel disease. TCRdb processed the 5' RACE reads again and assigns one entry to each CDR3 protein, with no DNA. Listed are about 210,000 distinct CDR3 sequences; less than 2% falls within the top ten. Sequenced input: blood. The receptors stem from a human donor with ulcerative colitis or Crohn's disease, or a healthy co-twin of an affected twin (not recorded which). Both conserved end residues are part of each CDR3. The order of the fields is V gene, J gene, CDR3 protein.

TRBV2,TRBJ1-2,CASSTPGQGLYGYTF
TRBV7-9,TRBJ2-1,CASSSKGPTYNEQFF
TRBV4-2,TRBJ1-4,CASSQGDEKLFF
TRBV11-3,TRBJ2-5,CASSAVAATETQYF
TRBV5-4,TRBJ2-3,CASSLVGTSTDTQYF
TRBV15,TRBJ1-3,CATSRDMLGHGNTIYF
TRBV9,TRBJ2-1,CASSVAVGTGSFNEQFF
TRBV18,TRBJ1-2,CASSRGNVEEQADF
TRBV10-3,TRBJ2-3,CAISESSLKRGNTDTQYF
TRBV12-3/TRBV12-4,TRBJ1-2,CASSLRTGDVASVDTF
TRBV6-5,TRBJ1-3,CASSYLARQAGNTIYF
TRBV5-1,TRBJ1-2,CASSLDAYYGYTF
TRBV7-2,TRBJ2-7,CASSFGGDREQYF
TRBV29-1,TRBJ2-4,CSVKEPVQNIQYF
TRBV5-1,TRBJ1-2,CASSLGDRARNGYTF
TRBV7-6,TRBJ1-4,CASSLGSSFGELFF
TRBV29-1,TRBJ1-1,CSVGGQRWAEAFF
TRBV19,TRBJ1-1,CASSVSGYTEAFF
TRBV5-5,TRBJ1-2,CASSLAAESGYTF
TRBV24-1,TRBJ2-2,CATSDRGQSRELFF
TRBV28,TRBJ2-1,CASSSSGGAAYNGQFF
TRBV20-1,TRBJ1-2,CSALSPGVNGYTF
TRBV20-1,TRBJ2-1,CSATTNRGTGRFF
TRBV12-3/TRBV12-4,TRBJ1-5,CASSNRDSHNQPQHF
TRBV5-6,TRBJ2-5,CASSLESLRQETQYF
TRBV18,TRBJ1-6,CASSPGPSPLHF
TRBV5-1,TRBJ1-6,CACSPGTAGGSPLHF
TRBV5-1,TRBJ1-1,CASSFLGPSNTEAFF
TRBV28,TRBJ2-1,CASSPDFPSSYNEQFF
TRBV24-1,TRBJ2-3,CATSHGGAVDTQYF
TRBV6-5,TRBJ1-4,CASSSSGDQLFF
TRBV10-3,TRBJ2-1,CAISEYNEQFF
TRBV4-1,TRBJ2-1,CASSQPRQGRKNEQFF
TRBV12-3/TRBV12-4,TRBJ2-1,CASSLTFYNEQFF
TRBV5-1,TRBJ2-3,CASSLGQGPWTDTQYF
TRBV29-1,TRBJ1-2,CSVQENYGYTF
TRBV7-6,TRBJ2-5,CASSPAVQETQYF
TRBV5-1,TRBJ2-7,CASRALAGGTYEQYF
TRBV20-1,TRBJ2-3,CSASTTSGYTDTQYF
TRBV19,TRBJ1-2,CASSIEGGGGYTF
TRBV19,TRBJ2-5,CASSLGTSLKETQYF
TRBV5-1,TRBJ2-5,CASRPGQTSETQYF
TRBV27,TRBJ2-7,CASKELSSSYEQYF
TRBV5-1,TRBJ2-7,CASSSNQWTVPYEQYF
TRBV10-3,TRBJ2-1,CAISVTGDEQFF